This T cell receptor beta chain comes out of a study of T-cell memory formation after mild COVID-19. TCRdb re-called the 5' RACE reads through MiXCR, storing one row per CDR3 protein. This sample has roughly 110,000 distinct CDR3 sequences, with 22% found just once. This clonotype has only a few counts. This TCR was sampled from a man aged 18 to 29 who had mild COVID-19 (a few samples of this study predate the infection). Cell type and time point are not known. The specimen sequenced was PBMCs or a T cell subset sorted from them (not recorded which).

Written as DNA, the CDR3 is TGTGCCAGTCCCCCCGCCAGAAGGTCTAGCACAGATACGCAGTATTTT. Its translation: CASPPARRSSTDTQYF. The chain employs TRBV6-1 and TRBJ2-3; D ambiguous. Germline CDR1 and CDR2: MNHNS and SASEGT. Trimming took off 9 bases at V and 0 bases at J, with 19 bases between the two ends. The CDR3 runs 16 residues.